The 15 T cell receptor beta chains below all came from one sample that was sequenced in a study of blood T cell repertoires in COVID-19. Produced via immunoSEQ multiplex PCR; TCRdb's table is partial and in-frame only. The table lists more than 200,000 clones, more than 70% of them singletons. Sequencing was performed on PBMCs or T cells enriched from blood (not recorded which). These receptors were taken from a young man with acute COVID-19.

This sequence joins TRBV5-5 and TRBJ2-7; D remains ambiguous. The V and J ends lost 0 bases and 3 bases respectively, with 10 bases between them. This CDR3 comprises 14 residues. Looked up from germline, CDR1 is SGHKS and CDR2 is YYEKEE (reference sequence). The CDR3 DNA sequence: TGTGCCAGCAGCTTGGAGAACATAATCTACGAGCAGTACTTC. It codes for CASSLENIIYEQYF.

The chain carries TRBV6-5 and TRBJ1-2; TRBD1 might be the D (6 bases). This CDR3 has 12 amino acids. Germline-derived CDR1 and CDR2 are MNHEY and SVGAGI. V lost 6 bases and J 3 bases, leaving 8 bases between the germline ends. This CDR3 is CASRAGDYGYTF. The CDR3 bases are TGTGCCAGCAGAGCAGGGGACTATGGCTACACCTTC.

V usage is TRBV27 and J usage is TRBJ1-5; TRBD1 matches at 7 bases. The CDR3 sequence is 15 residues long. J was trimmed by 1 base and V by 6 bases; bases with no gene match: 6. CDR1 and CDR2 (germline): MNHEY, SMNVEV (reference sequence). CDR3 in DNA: TGTGCCAGCAGACCCTCGACAGGGAGCAATCAGCCCCAGCATTTT. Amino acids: CASRPSTGSNQPQHF.

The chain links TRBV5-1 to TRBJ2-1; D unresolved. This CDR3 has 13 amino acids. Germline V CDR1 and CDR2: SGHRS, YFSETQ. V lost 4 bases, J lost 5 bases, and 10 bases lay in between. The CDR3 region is CASSPNLDNEQFF. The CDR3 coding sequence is TGCGCCAGCAGCCCGAACTTGGACAATGAGCAGTTCTTC.

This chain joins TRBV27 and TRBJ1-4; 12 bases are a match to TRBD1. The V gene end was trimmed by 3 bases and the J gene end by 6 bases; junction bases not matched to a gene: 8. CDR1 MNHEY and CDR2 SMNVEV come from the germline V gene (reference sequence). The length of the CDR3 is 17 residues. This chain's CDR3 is CASSFSGQGARDEKLFF. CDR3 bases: TGTGCCAGCAGTTTCTCGGGACAGGGGGCGAGGGATGAAAAACTGTTTTTT. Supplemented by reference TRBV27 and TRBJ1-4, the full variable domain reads EAQVTQNPRYLITVTGKKLTVTCSQNMNHEYMSWYRQDPGLGLRQIYYSMNVEVTDKGDVPEGYKVSRKEKRNFPLILESPSPNQTSLYFCASSFSGQGARDEKLFFGSGTQLSVL.

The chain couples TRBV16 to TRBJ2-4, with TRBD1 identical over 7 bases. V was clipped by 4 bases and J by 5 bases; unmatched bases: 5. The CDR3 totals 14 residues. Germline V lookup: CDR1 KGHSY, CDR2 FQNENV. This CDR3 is CASSPWDSQNIQYF. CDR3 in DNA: TGTGCCAGCAGCCCGTGGGACAGCCAAAACATTCAGTACTTC.

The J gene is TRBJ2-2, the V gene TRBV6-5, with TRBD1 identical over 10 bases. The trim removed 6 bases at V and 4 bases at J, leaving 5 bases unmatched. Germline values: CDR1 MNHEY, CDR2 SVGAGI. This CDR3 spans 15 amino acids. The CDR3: CASSTRTGGTGELFF. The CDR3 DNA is TGTGCCAGCAGCACCCGGACAGGGGGCACCGGGGAGCTGTTTTTT.

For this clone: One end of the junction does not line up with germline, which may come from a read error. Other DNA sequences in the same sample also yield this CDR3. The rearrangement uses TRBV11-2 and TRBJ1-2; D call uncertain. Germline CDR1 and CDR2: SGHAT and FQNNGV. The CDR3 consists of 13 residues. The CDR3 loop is CASSPQDKHGYTF. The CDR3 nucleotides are TGTGCCAGCAGCCCCCAAGACAAGCATGGTTACACCTTC.

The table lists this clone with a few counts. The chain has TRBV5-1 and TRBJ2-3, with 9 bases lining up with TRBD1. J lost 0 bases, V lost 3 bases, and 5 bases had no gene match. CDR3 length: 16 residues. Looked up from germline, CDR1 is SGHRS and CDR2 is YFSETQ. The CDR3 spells CASSSGQGHSTDTQYF. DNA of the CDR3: TGCGCCAGCAGCTCCGGACAGGGGCATAGCACAGATACGCAGTATTTT. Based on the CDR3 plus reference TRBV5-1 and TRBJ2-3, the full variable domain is KAGVTQTPRYLIKTRGQQVTLSCSPISGHRSVSWYQQTPGQGLQFLFEYFSETQRNKGNFPGRFSGRQFSNSRSEMNVSTLELGDSALYLCASSSGQGHSTDTQYFGPGTRLTVL.

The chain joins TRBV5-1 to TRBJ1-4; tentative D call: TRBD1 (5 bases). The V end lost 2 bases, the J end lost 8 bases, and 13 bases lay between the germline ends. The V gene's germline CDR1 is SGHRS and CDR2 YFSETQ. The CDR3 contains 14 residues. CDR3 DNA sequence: TGCGCCAGCAGCTTTCAGGGAATTGAGGAAAAACTGTTTTTT. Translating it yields CASSFQGIEEKLFF.

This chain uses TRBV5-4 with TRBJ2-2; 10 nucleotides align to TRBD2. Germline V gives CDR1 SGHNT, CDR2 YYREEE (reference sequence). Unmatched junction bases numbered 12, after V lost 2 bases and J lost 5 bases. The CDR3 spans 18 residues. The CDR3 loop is CASSLKRGGSLWTGELFF. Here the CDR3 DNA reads TGTGCCAGCAGCTTAAAGCGGGGGGGCAGTTTATGGACCGGGGAGCTGTTTTTT.

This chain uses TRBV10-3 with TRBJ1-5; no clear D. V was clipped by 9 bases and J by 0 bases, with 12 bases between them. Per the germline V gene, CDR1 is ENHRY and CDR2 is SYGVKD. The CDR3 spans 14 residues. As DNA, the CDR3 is TGTGCCATATCGCCCGGGGATAGCAATCAGCCCCAGCATTTT. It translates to CAISPGDSNQPQHF.

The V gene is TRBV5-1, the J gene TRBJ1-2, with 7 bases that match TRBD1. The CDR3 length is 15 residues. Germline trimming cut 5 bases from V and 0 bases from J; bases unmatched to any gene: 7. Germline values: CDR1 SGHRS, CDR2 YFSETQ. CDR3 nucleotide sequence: TGCGCCAGCAGGACCGGGACAGCGACTAACTATGGCTACACCTTC. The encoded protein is CASRTGTATNYGYTF.

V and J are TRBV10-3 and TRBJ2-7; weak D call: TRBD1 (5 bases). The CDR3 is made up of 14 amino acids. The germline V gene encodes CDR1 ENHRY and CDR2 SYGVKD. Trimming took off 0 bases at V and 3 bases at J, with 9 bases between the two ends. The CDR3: CAISESVQGYEQYF. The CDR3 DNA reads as TGTGCCATCAGTGAGTCGGTGCAGGGCTACGAGCAGTACTTC.

CDR3 sequence reads: CASSLGDFQETQYF. The CDR3 DNA follows: TGTGCCAGCAGCCTAGGGGACTTCCAAGAGACCCAGTACTTC. The rearrangement links TRBV11-2 to TRBJ2-5, with a possible D match to TRBD2 (6 bases). V lost 5 bases and J 1 base, leaving 11 bases between the germline ends. CDR1 SGHAT and CDR2 FQNNGV come from the germline V gene. The CDR3 sequence is 14 residues long.